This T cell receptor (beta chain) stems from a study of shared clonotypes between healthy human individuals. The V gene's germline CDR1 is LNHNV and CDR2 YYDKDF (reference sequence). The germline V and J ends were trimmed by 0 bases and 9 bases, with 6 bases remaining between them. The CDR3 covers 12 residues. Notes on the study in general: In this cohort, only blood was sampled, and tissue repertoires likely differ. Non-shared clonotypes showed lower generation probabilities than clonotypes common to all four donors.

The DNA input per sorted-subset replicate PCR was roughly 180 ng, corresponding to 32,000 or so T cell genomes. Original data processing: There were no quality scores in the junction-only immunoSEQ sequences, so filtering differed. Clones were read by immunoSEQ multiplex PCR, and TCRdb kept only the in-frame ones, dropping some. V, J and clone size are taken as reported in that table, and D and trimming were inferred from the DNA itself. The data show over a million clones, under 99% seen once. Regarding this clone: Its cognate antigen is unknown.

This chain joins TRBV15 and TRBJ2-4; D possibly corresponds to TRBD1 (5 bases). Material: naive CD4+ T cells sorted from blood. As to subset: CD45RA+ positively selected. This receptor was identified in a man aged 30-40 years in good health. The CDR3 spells CATSRDRGIQYF. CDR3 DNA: TGTGCCACCAGCAGAGATAGGGGCATTCAGTACTTC. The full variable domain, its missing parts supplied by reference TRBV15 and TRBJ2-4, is DAMVIQNPRYQVTQFGKPVTLSCSQTLNHNVMYWYQQKSSQAPKLLFHYYDKDFNNEADTPDNFQSRRPNTSFCFLDIRSPGLGDTAMYLCATSRDRGIQYFGAGTRLSVL.